Shown below are 20 T cell receptor beta chains from a single sample sequenced in a study of blood T cells in healthy people across ages. Primers used in a second PCR of roughly 6 to 11 cycles were a sample-barcoded 5' primer and a J-beta primer mix. TCRdb re-analysed the 5' RACE reads in MiXCR, keeping a single row per CDR3 protein. This sample has about 560,000 distinct CDR3 sequences; roughly a quarter occur once, and the top ten carry over 3.5%. These data were likewise used in another study, on T cells of mothers and their children.

The source material was blood. The origin of the receptors is a boy aged 2 to 9 in good health.

This clonotype was counted only a few times. V gene TRBV3-1 combines with J gene TRBJ1-2, with unresolved D. This CDR3 comprises 12 residues. V gave up 3 bases and J gave up 2 bases, with 4 bases separating them. Germline-derived CDR1 and CDR2 are LGHDT and YNNKEL (reference sequence). The chain's CDR3 is CASSQMNYGYTF. The DNA of the CDR3 is TGTGCCAGCAGCCAGATGAACTATGGCTACACCTTC.

This clonotype appeared a few times. This chain links TRBV24-1 with TRBJ1-4; weak D call: TRBD1 (5 bases). Per germline, CDR1 KGHDR and CDR2 SFDVKD. This CDR3 has 13 residues. Between the trimmed V and J ends, which lost 3 bases and 4 bases, there was a span of 5 bases. The CDR3 loop reads CATSDDSNEKLFF. CDR3 coding DNA: TGTGCCACCAGTGATGACAGTAATGAAAAACTGTTTTTT.

Only a few counts were recorded for this clonotype. This sequence joins TRBV13 and TRBJ2-3; 8 bases agree with TRBD2. The CDR3 sequence is 16 residues long. J lost 6 bases, V lost 5 bases, and 13 bases had no gene match. Looked up from germline, CDR1 is PRHDT and CDR2 is FYEKMQ (reference sequence). The CDR3 loop is CASSLPAGGAVDTQYF. In nucleotides, the CDR3 is TGTGCCAGCAGCCTTCCGGCCGGGGGGGCGGTGGATACGCAGTATTTT. The whole variable domain, filled in from reference TRBV13 and TRBJ2-3, reads AAGVIQSPRHLIKEKRETATLKCYPIPRHDTVYWYQQGPGQDPQFLISFYEKMQSDKGSIPDRFSAQQFSDYHSELNMSSLELGDSALYFCASSLPAGGAVDTQYFGPGTRLTVL.

V gene TRBV28 combines with J gene TRBJ1-1; 8 positions match TRBD1. The V segment lost 7 bases and the J segment 6 bases; nucleotides outside the gene matches: 16. CDR3 size: 16 residues. Germline loops: CDR1 MDHEN, CDR2 SYDVKM. The chain's CDR3 is CASTGLLGQEFSEAFF. The CDR3 DNA sequence: TGTGCCAGCACCGGTTTACTGGGACAGGAATTCTCTGAAGCTTTCTTT.

In its sample, this clonotype was seen a few times. The chain carries TRBV12-3 or TRBV12-4 and TRBJ2-1; TRBD2 matches 9 bases. J gave up 6 bases and V 8 bases, and 8 bases lay outside the gene matches. CDR3 length: 14 amino acids. CDR3 bases: TGTGCCAGCGGCTTACCGGGACTAGCCAATGAGCAGTTCTTC. As protein: CASGLPGLANEQFF.

This clonotype was counted between two and nine times. The chain has TRBV12-3 or TRBV12-4 and TRBJ2-5; D possibly corresponds to TRBD2 (6 bases). CDR3 length: 15 amino acids. V shed 2 bases and J shed 7 bases, with 17 bases lying between them. CDR3 DNA sequence: TGTGCCAGCAGTTTAAGGAGAATGGGGAGGTGGACCCAGTACTTC. Its translation: CASSLRRMGRWTQYF.

The V gene is TRBV20-1, the J gene TRBJ2-2; 11 bases map to TRBD2. CDR1 DFQATT and CDR2 SNEGSKA come from the germline V gene (reference sequence). This CDR3 spans 16 amino acids. V lost 6 bases to trimming and J lost 8 bases; unmatched junction nucleotides: 14. The CDR3 loop is CSAIRTSGRATGELFF. The CDR3, as DNA: TGCAGTGCCATACGGACTAGCGGGCGAGCAACGGGGGAGCTGTTTTTT.

The rearrangement links TRBV5-6 to TRBJ2-3, with a weak D call TRBD2 (6 bases). The germline CDR1 and CDR2 sequences are SGHDT and YYEEEE. The CDR3 has 15 amino acids. The ends were cut back, 2 bases at V and 6 bases at J, with 16 bases in the middle. The CDR3: CASSFGGSDVDTQYF. The CDR3 nucleotides are TGTGCCAGCAGCTTCGGGGGAAGCGATGTGGATACGCAGTATTTT.

There are a few counts of this clonotype. This sequence joins TRBV20-1 and TRBJ2-3; 10 nucleotides match TRBD2. Germline CDR1 reads DFQATT; CDR2 reads SNEGSKA (reference sequence). CDR3 length equals 14 residues. The CDR3 is CSPGLAEFADTQYF. CDR3 in DNA: TGCAGCCCCGGACTAGCGGAATTCGCAGATACGCAGTATTTT.

The chain joins TRBV12-3 or TRBV12-4 to TRBJ2-1, with 9 bases that match TRBD2. The J segment lost 0 bases and the V segment lost 6 bases, leaving 9 bases of the junction unmatched. The CDR3 is 17 amino acids. The CDR3 is CASRNSGSRSSYNEQFF. The CDR3 DNA follows: TGTGCCAGCAGAAATAGCGGGAGCCGTAGCTCCTACAATGAGCAGTTCTTC.

The chain combines TRBV5-6 with TRBJ1-4; D possibly corresponds to TRBD1 (6 bases). The germline V gene has CDR1 SGHDT and CDR2 YYEEEE. This CDR3 contains 14 residues. The V end was cut by 5 bases, the J end by 10 bases, with 18 bases between. The CDR3 DNA reads TGTGCCAGCAGTTTTACGGGACAAGTTGGAAAACTGTTTTTT. Protein product: CASSFTGQVGKLFF.

The table lists this clonotype with a few counts. The chain joins TRBV20-1 to TRBJ2-1; 11 bases match TRBD2. With 7 bases clipped from V and 2 bases from J, the junction kept 16 bases outside the gene matches. This CDR3 contains 18 residues. In germline, CDR1 is DFQATT, CDR2 SNEGSKA (reference sequence). The CDR3 loop is CSGEEDGTSGAPYNEQFF. The DNA of the CDR3 is TGCAGTGGGGAAGAGGATGGGACTAGCGGAGCACCCTACAATGAGCAGTTCTTC.

This clonotype has at least ten counts. The chain carries TRBV7-9 and TRBJ2-1, with 13 nucleotides matching TRBD2. V lost 5 bases and J lost 1; bases outside the gene matches: 8. The V gene's germline CDR1 is SEHNR and CDR2 FQNEAQ (reference sequence). The CDR3 runs to 18 residues. CDR3 in DNA: TGTGCCAGCAGCGTTAGGTGGGGACTAGCGGGATCCTACAATGAGCAGTTCTTC. Its translation: CASSVRWGLAGSYNEQFF. The full variable domain, completed using reference TRBV7-9 and TRBJ2-1, is DTGVSQNPRHKITKRGQNVTFRCDPISEHNRLYWYRQTLGQGPEFLTYFQNEAQLEKSRLLSDRFSAERPKGSFSTLEIQRTEQGDSAMYLCASSVRWGLAGSYNEQFFGPGTRLTVL.

V and J are TRBV6-2 or TRBV6-3 and TRBJ2-5; no firm D call. Germline V gene sequence: CDR1 MNHEY, CDR2 SVGEGT. CDR3 length: 16 residues. V lost 0 bases and J 2 bases, leaving 13 bases between the germline ends. The DNA for the CDR3 is TGTGCCAGCAGTTACTCATTCAGCGCGAGACAAGAGACCCAGTACTTC. Protein: CASSYSFSARQETQYF.

This chain joins TRBV6-2 or TRBV6-3 and TRBJ1-1, with 10 positions matching TRBD1. Germline CDR1 reads MNHEY; CDR2 reads SVGEGT. The CDR3 runs 13 residues. The V segment lost 11 bases and the J segment 4 bases; nucleotides outside the gene matches: 7. The CDR3 DNA reads as TGTGCCGGCCGGGGACAGGGGCGCACTGAAGCTTTCTTT. Protein sequence: CAGRGQGRTEAFF.

The table lists this clonotype with a few counts. This chain connects TRBV9 to TRBJ1-1, with 9 bases fitting TRBD1. Germline CDR1 reads SGDLS; CDR2 reads YYNGEE. The junction had 2 bases not matched to a gene; V was cut back by 3 bases and J by 5 bases. The CDR3 spans 13 residues. The CDR3 reads CASSAGTGTEAFF. The CDR3 DNA follows: TGTGCCAGCAGCGCCGGGACAGGGACTGAAGCTTTCTTT.

This clonotype was observed a few times. The rearrangement uses TRBV6-5 and TRBJ2-1, with D tentatively TRBD1 or TRBD2 (5 bases each). This CDR3 has 13 amino acids. V was shortened by 6 bases and J by 9 bases, with 15 bases between the two germline ends. Per germline, CDR1 MNHEY and CDR2 SVGAGI. For the CDR3, the DNA is TGTGCCAGCAGATCTGGGGGAAACGTTGAGCAGTTCTTC. Its protein product is CASRSGGNVEQFF.

The chain recombines TRBV15 with TRBJ2-6; D is ambiguous. CDR1 and CDR2 from the germline V gene are LNHNV and YYDKDF (reference sequence). Trimming stripped 8 bases from V and 2 bases from J, with 13 bases between. This CDR3 contains 15 residues. Here the CDR3 DNA reads TGTGCCACCCATTCAACTTCTACTGGGGCCAACGTCCTGACTTTC. Its translation is CATHSTSTGANVLTF.

The V and J genes are TRBV27 and TRBJ2-3; D is perhaps TRBD2 (5 bases). The CDR3 runs to 13 residues. Trimming cost V 6 bases and J 0 bases, with 7 bases left between them. CDR1 is MNHEY, CDR2 SMNVEV, per germline (reference sequence). The CDR3 coding sequence is TGTGCCAGCAGCGGACTGAGCACAGATACGCAGTATTTT. Its protein product is CASSGLSTDTQYF.

This clonotype was counted a few times. The J gene is TRBJ2-3, the V gene TRBV29-1, with 10 bases aligning to TRBD2. The CDR3 covers 15 residues. Per the germline V gene, CDR1 is SQVTM and CDR2 is ANQGSEA. V lost 6 bases and J lost 2; bases outside the gene matches: 8. The CDR3 spells CSVPLLAGSTDTQYF. The DNA of the CDR3 is TGCAGCGTACCCTTACTAGCGGGGTCCACAGATACGCAGTATTTT.